The T cell receptor beta chain under discussion was sequenced for a study of graft-versus-host responses after intestinal transplantation. In the study overall: Recipients were given multivisceral, liver-intestinal, or isolated intestinal transplants. Anti-thymocyte globulin induction, then tacrolimus and steroids for about 3 years, went to all recipients. General observations from the study: HvG clone declines early post-transplant were associated with peak circulating GvH levels.

Germline V gene data show CDR1 as SGHTA and CDR2 as FQGTGA. CDR3 length: 15 residues. The V gene lost 5 bases and the J gene lost 3 bases, with 15 bases spanning the gap. On this clone itself: Its specificity is unknown.

Data came from immunoSEQ multiplex PCR; TCRdb stores just in-frame clones and leaves some out. The sample consists of approximately 81,000 clones, around 87% of them appearing once. The source material was unstimulated CD8+ T cells sorted from spleen or lymph node cells, sampled before transplant. The TCR comes from a human donor who was the organ donor for an intestinal transplant. V usage is TRBV7-3 and J usage is TRBJ2-3; weak D call: TRBD1 (6 bases). The CDR3 region is CASSPVGGATDTQYF. Written as DNA, the CDR3 is TGTGCCAGCAGCCCGGTTGGGGGCGCTACAGATACGCAGTATTTT.